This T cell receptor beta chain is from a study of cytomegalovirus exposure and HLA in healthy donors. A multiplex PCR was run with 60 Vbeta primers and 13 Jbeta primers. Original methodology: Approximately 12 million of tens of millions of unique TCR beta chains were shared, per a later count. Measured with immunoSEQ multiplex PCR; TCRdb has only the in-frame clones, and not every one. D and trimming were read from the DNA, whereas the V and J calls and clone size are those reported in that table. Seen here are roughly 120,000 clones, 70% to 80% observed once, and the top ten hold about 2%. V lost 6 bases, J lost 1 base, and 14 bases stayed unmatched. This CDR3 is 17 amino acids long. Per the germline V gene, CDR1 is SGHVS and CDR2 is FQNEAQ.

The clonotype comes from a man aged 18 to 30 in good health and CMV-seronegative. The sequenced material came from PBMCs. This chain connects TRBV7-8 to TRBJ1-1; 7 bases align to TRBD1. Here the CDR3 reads CASSTNGVQGRNTEAFF. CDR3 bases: TGTGCCAGCAGTACGAATGGGGTACAGGGGAGGAACACTGAAGCTTTCTTT.